Below, 32 T cell receptor beta chains from the same sample are listed, as sequenced in a study of chemoradiotherapy in HPV16-positive cancers. TCRdb's table, derived via immunoSEQ multiplex PCR, lists solely in-frame clones and lacks some. The sample yields 14,000 or so clones, about 70% seen once. This material was collected from a patient who underwent chemoradiotherapy. The receptors stem from a human donor with HPV-associated anogenital cancer.

The rearrangement joins TRBV21-1 to TRBJ2-1; the table's D gene call, TRBD2, was not cross checked with the DNA. TRBV21-1 corresponds to a pseudogene. This CDR3 spans 16 amino acids. This chain's CDR3 is CASSPHTSGRTDEQFF. CDR3 nucleotide sequence: TGTGCCAGCAGCCCTCACACTAGCGGGAGAACCGATGAGCAGTTCTTC.

V gene TRBV4-2 combines with J gene TRBJ2-7, with 13 nucleotides matching TRBD2. Germline CDR1 is LGHNA and CDR2 is YNFKEQ. CDR3 length: 15 amino acids. V was clipped by 3 bases and J by 6 bases; unmatched bases: 5. The DNA of the CDR3 is TGTGCCAGCAGCCAGACACTAGCGGGAGGGCGCGAGCAGTACTTC. It codes for CASSQTLAGGREQYF.

This chain connects TRBV6-5 to TRBJ1-2, with D uncertain. The germline V gene encodes CDR1 MNHEY and CDR2 SVGAGI. Trimming took off 4 bases at V and 0 bases at J, with 15 bases between the two ends. This CDR3 has 16 residues. CDR3: CASSSTSWTANYGYTF. The CDR3 DNA reads as TGTGCCAGCAGTTCGACCTCGTGGACGGCTAACTATGGCTACACCTTC.

V usage is TRBV4-2 and J usage is TRBJ1-1; perhaps TRBD1 as D (5 bases). The CDR3 is made up of 14 amino acids. V shed 4 bases and J shed 2 bases, with 11 bases lying between them. Germline V gene data show CDR1 as LGHNA and CDR2 as YNFKEQ. CDR3 sequence (DNA): TGTGCCAGCAGCCCCGGGGGTGGAAACACTGAAGCTTTCTTT. This translates into CASSPGGGNTEAFF.

Here the CDR3 reads CASSPPSNSHGYTF. The CDR3 nucleotides are TGTGCCAGCTCACCACCGTCTAATTCCCATGGCTACACCTTC. J is TRBJ1-2 and V is TRBV18; D remains unclear. V lost 0 bases and J 6 bases, leaving 11 bases between the germline ends. The germline V gene has CDR1 KGHSH and CDR2 LQKENI. This CDR3 comprises 14 residues.

The J gene is TRBJ2-7, the V gene TRBV27, with D maybe TRBD2 (6 bases). The CDR3 contains 14 residues. Germline V CDR1 and CDR2: MNHEY, SMNVEV (reference sequence). Trimming shortened V by 6 bases and J by 2 bases, and 14 bases separated the two germline ends. The CDR3 is CASRLGTGAYEQYF. The CDR3 DNA follows: TGTGCCAGCAGACTTGGGACGGGAGCCTACGAGCAGTACTTC.

This clone was detected a few times. The chain recombines TRBV6-4 with TRBJ1-1; 7 nucleotides align to TRBD1. V lost 2 bases, J lost 4 bases, and 10 bases stayed unmatched. CDR1 MRHNA and CDR2 SNTAGT come from the germline V gene. The CDR3 is made up of 16 amino acids. CDR3 protein: CASSDGGGAFATEAFF. The CDR3 DNA sequence: TGTGCCAGCAGTGACGGAGGGGGCGCGTTCGCCACTGAAGCTTTCTTT.

V usage is TRBV7-3 and J usage is TRBJ1-1, with D unclear. The germline V gene encodes CDR1 SGHTA and CDR2 FQGTGA. Trimming removed 0 bases at V and 1 base at J, with 9 bases between. The CDR3 runs 15 residues. Here the CDR3 reads CASSLTGAGNTEAFF. As DNA, the CDR3 is TGTGCCAGCAGCTTAACGGGCGCAGGGAACACTGAAGCTTTCTTT.

The rearrangement joins TRBV5-1 to TRBJ2-3; 7 nucleotides line up with TRBD2. Trimming at V came to 4 bases and at J to 0 bases, leaving 8 bases not matched to a gene. The CDR3 contains 16 residues. The germline V gene has CDR1 SGHRS and CDR2 YFSETQ. This CDR3 is CASSIRLASSTDTQYF. In nucleotides, the CDR3 is TGCGCCAGCAGCATACGACTAGCTTCTAGCACAGATACGCAGTATTTT.

The chain couples TRBV10-2 to TRBJ2-3; 8 bases agree with TRBD1. There are 15 residues in the CDR3. Per the germline V gene, CDR1 is WSHSY and CDR2 is SAAADI. The trim removed 5 bases at V and 2 bases at J, leaving 6 bases unmatched. The CDR3 protein is CASSIGTGDTDTQYF. The DNA for the CDR3 is TGCGCCAGCAGTATTGGGACAGGTGACACAGATACGCAGTATTTT.

The V gene is TRBV5-1, the J gene TRBJ2-3; D ambiguous. This CDR3 is 13 amino acids long. Germline assignment: CDR1 SGHRS and CDR2 YFSETQ. The ends were cut back, 6 bases at V and 0 bases at J, with 8 bases in the middle. The CDR3 loop is CASTTFSTDTQYF. The CDR3 bases are TGCGCCAGCACTACGTTTAGCACAGATACGCAGTATTTT.

This chain links TRBV7-3 with TRBJ1-1; D not certain. V lost 5 bases and J lost 2, with 12 bases in between. There are 14 residues in the CDR3. Germline lookup yields CDR1 SGHTA and CDR2 FQGTGA. Written as DNA, the CDR3 is TGTGCCAGCAGCCGGCGAGGCCAAAACACTGAAGCTTTCTTT. This gives the protein CASSRRGQNTEAFF.

This rearrangement joins TRBV7-9 to TRBJ1-2; 7 bases match TRBD1. The trim removed 3 bases at V and 6 bases at J, leaving 7 bases unmatched. Germline CDR1 SEHNR, CDR2 FQNEAQ (reference sequence). The CDR3 is made up of 14 amino acids. Here the CDR3 reads CASSFRTGSDGYTF. The CDR3 DNA reads as TGTGCCAGCAGCTTTCGGACAGGTTCAGATGGCTACACCTTC.

V and J are TRBV6-1 and TRBJ1-5; D unresolved. The V gene's germline CDR1 is MNHNS and CDR2 SASEGT. The CDR3 covers 14 residues. V was clipped by 4 bases and J by 2 bases, with 9 bases between them. The CDR3 sequence is CASSGPAGNQPQHF. In DNA, the CDR3 is TGTGCCAGCAGTGGCCCGGCGGGCAATCAGCCCCAGCATTTT.

This chain links TRBV27 with TRBJ2-1; 8 bases line up with TRBD2. V gave up 4 bases and J gave up 7 bases; unmatched junction bases: 9. Germline V gives CDR1 MNHEY, CDR2 SMNVEV (reference sequence). The CDR3 spans 15 residues. The DNA for the CDR3 is TGTGCCAGCAGTTCCCGACTAGCGATCTGGAATGAGCAGTTCTTC. Translation gives CASSSRLAIWNEQFF.

A single count supports this clone. One end of the junction fails to match germline, which may point to a read error. This same CDR3 is encoded by further DNA sequences in the sample. This chain joins TRBV18 and TRBJ1-1, with 7 bases matching TRBD1. CDR3 length: 16 amino acids. Germline CDR1 and CDR2: KGHSH and LQKENI. CDR3 protein: CASSPQTGRGSTEAFF. The CDR3 DNA sequence: TGTGCCAGCTCACCCCAGACAGGGCGAGGGAGCACTGAAGCCTTCTTT.

This clone was seen once. This chain uses TRBV6-1 with TRBJ1-1; perhaps TRBD1 as D (6 bases). Looked up from germline, CDR1 is MNHNS and CDR2 is SASEGT. This CDR3 is 15 amino acids long. V dropped 2 bases and J dropped 1 base, with 11 bases sitting between them. In nucleotides, the CDR3 is TGTGCCAGCAGTGAATCGGGGGGCCGGAACACTGAAGCTTTCTTT. It specifies CASSESGGRNTEAFF.

The chain uses TRBV27 and TRBJ1-2; 11 bases map to TRBD1. The CDR3 has 18 residues. Germline values: CDR1 MNHEY, CDR2 SMNVEV (reference sequence). The V and J ends lost 3 bases and 7 bases, in that order; junction bases with no gene match: 16. CDR3: CASSLDGTGGWVAPGYTF. The CDR3 coding sequence is TGTGCCAGCAGTTTGGACGGGACAGGGGGTTGGGTCGCCCCTGGCTACACCTTC.

The CDR3 loop reads CASSLQDVRSYGYTF. The DNA for the CDR3 is TGTGCCAGCAGCCTCCAGGACGTACGTAGCTATGGCTACACCTTC. This chain links TRBV7-9 with TRBJ1-2; D gene uncertain. Trimming pared 5 bases from V and 4 bases from J, leaving 17 bases between. The CDR3 runs 15 residues. Germline loops: CDR1 SEHNR, CDR2 FQNEAQ (reference sequence).

This chain links TRBV20-1 with TRBJ2-1, with D uncertain. Germline CDR1 reads DFQATT; CDR2 reads SNEGSKA (reference sequence). Between the trimmed V and J ends, which lost 1 base and 9 bases, there was a span of 7 bases. This CDR3 region has 11 residues. Here the CDR3 DNA reads TGCAGTGCTAGAGTTCCCACTGAGCAGTTCTTC. Residues: CSARVPTEQFF.

This sequence joins TRBV25-1 and TRBJ2-3; a possible D gene is TRBD2 (5 bases). Germline V gene sequence: CDR1 MGHDK, CDR2 SYGVNS. With 4 bases removed from V and 2 bases from J, the gap between germline ends came to 16 bases. The CDR3 extends over 16 amino acids. CDR3 protein: CASSVARLSSTDTQYF. CDR3 nucleotides: TGTGCCAGCAGTGTGGCGCGACTATCTTCCACAGATACGCAGTATTTT.

This clone was seen only a few times. The gene calls are TRBV5-4 and TRBJ1-4; 7 nucleotides agree with TRBD1. Trimming removed 2 bases from V and 5 bases from J; junction bases left unmatched: 3. The germline V gene has CDR1 SGHNT and CDR2 YYREEE (reference sequence). The CDR3 is 14 amino acids. The CDR3 protein is CASSFRGANEKLFF. DNA of the CDR3: TGTGCCAGCAGCTTCAGGGGGGCCAATGAAAAACTGTTTTTT.

The rearrangement links TRBV9 to TRBJ1-2; D is ambiguous. The CDR3 is 12 residues long. Trimming pared 4 bases from V and 4 bases from J, leaving 8 bases between. Germline CDR1 is SGDLS and CDR2 is YYNGEE. The CDR3 region has the DNA TGTGCCAGCAGCTTAAACTTCTATGGCTACACCTTC. Its translation is CASSLNFYGYTF.

This clone was recorded a few times. The V and J genes are TRBV11-1 and TRBJ1-1; D gene uncertain. Germline V gene lookup returns CDR1 SGHAT and CDR2 FQDESV (reference sequence). The CDR3 extends over 14 amino acids. V lost 1 base, J lost 4 bases, and 10 bases lay in between. The CDR3 DNA follows: TGTGCCAGCAGCTTAGGAGGGAGCGCCACTGAAGCTTTCTTT. Translation: CASSLGGSATEAFF.

This clone occurred once. The chain is built from TRBV12-5 and TRBJ1-4; no reliable D call. Germline CDR1 LGHNT, CDR2 FRNRAP. Trimming cost V 0 bases and J 7 bases, with 6 bases left between them. CDR3 length: 13 amino acids. The CDR3 loop is CASGLVQVEKLFF. The CDR3, as DNA: TGTGCTAGTGGTTTGGTGCAGGTTGAAAAACTGTTTTTT.

CDR3 in amino acids: CASSLSGGTGIREAFF. DNA of the CDR3: TGTGCCAGCAGTTTATCAGGAGGGACAGGGATTAGGGAAGCTTTCTTT. V is TRBV27 and J is TRBJ1-1; 9 positions match TRBD1. J lost 8 bases, V lost 0 bases, and 10 bases had no gene match. This CDR3 comprises 16 residues. Germline CDR1 reads MNHEY; CDR2 reads SMNVEV (reference sequence).

This chain links TRBV14 with TRBJ1-1, with a weak D call TRBD1 (5 bases). This CDR3 spans 11 amino acids. The germline V and J ends were trimmed by 3 bases and 10 bases, with 9 bases remaining between them. Germline V CDR1 and CDR2: SGHDN, FVKESK. CDR3 region: CASSQGLGAFF. The CDR3, as DNA: TGTGCCAGCAGCCAGGGACTGGGAGCTTTCTTT.

The CDR3: CASVAGQAYNEQFF. CDR3 in DNA: TGTGCTAGTGTAGCGGGACAGGCCTACAATGAGCAGTTCTTC. The rearrangement joins TRBV12-5 to TRBJ2-1, with D perhaps assigned TRBD1 or TRBD2 (8 bases each). Trimming cost V 7 bases and J 2 bases, with 12 bases left between them. Per the germline V gene, CDR1 is LGHNT and CDR2 is FRNRAP. This CDR3 spans 14 amino acids.

The J gene is TRBJ2-3, the V gene TRBV28; D ambiguous. The V end lost 2 bases, the J end lost 3 bases, and 12 bases lay between the germline ends. This CDR3 has 15 residues. Germline CDR1 and CDR2: MDHEN and SYDVKM. The CDR3 here is CASSLNPDSTDTQYF. CDR3 in DNA: TGTGCCAGCAGTTTAAATCCGGATTCAACAGATACGCAGTATTTT.

This clone was counted once. The chain couples TRBV7-3 to TRBJ2-3, with TRBD1 identical over 7 bases. This CDR3 is 13 amino acids long. J gave up 9 bases and V 4 bases, and 7 bases lay outside the gene matches. Germline CDR1 SGHTA, CDR2 FQGTGA. CDR3 in amino acids: CASSSTTTGTQYF. CDR3 bases: TGTGCCAGCAGCTCGACCACGACAGGGACGCAGTATTTT.

To note about this clone: This specimen includes other DNA sequences encoding the same CDR3. This CDR3 reads CASSLGDYNEQFF. The CDR3 DNA reads TGTGCCAGCAGCTTAGGAGACTACAATGAGCAGTTCTTC. The chain employs TRBV7-9 and TRBJ2-1, with D unresolved. CDR1 is SEHNR, CDR2 FQNEAQ, per germline (reference sequence). This CDR3 comprises 13 residues. The germline V and J ends were trimmed by 1 base and 3 bases, with 4 bases remaining between them.

This clone was detected once. The gene calls are TRBV6-5 and TRBJ2-2; unclear D gene. Per germline, CDR1 MNHEY and CDR2 SVGAGI. Trimming removed 5 bases from V and 2 bases from J, with 12 bases in between. The CDR3 length is 15 residues. The DNA of the CDR3 is TGTGCCAGCAGTATTACGTCGGGCAACACCGGGGAGCTGTTTTTT. It codes for CASSITSGNTGELFF.